This is a list of T cell receptor beta chains from one sample in a study of blood T cell repertoires in COVID-19. Using immunoSEQ multiplex PCR, the repertoire was profiled, and TCRdb retains in-frame clones only, with some absent. The sample holds around 270,000 clones, 70% to 90% seen once. The specimen sequenced was PBMCs or T cells enriched from blood (not recorded which). All receptors come from a woman in her 30s who had recovered from COVID-19. The CDR3 runs from the conserved cysteine through the conserved F or W. Fields, in order: V gene, J gene, clone size, D gene, CDR3 protein, CDR3 DNA. The D gene is left open where the match is weak. Some rows mark clone size as missing; the rest say once, few, many or name a class of expanded clone.

TRBV28,TRBJ2-1,.,TRBD1,CASSDRGPADNEQFF,TGTGCCAGCAGCGACAGGGGGCCAGCCGACAATGAGCAGTTCTTC
TRBV2,TRBJ2-5,.,TRBD2,CASRSLAGVRETQYF,TGTGCCAGCAGATCCTTAGCGGGAGTACGGGAGACCCAGTACTTC
TRBV28,TRBJ1-2,once,.,CAIKGQGFGYGYTF,TGTGCTATCAAGGGGCAGGGATTCGGCTATGGCTACACCTTC
TRBV6-6,TRBJ1-2,.,.,CASSPPSGGDDYGYTF,TGTGCCAGCAGCCCACCATCCGGGGGGGACGACTATGGCTACACCTTC
TRBV2,TRBJ1-5,.,TRBD1,CAIQAATGENQPQHF,TGTGCCATACAAGCCGCGACAGGGGAGAATCAGCCCCAGCATTTT
TRBV15,TRBJ1-3,.,.,CATREIPGNTIYF,TGTGCCACCAGAGAGATACCTGGAAACACCATATATTTT
TRBV7-9,TRBJ1-1,.,TRBD1,CASSSVILGTGDFEAFF,TGTGCCAGCAGCTCAGTGATTTTAGGGACAGGGGACTTTGAAGCTTTCTTT
TRBV11-2,TRBJ2-3,.,.,CASTPRAQRRTDTQYF,TGTGCCAGCACCCCACGGGCCCAGCGGCGCACAGATACGCAGTATTTT
TRBV6-6,TRBJ2-4,.,.,CASSPLRVSSAKNIQYF,TGTGCCAGCAGTCCCCTAAGAGTTTCTAGCGCTAAAAACATTCAGTACTTC
TRBV10-1,TRBJ1-1,.,.,CASSEGPDGHTEAFF,TGCGCCAGCAGTGAGGGGCCCGACGGCCACACTGAAGCTTTCTTT
TRBV27,TRBJ1-1,.,TRBD1,CASSLLGAGGMNTEAFF,TGTGCCAGCAGTTTATTAGGTGCAGGGGGGATGAACACTGAAGCTTTCTTT
TRBV29-1,TRBJ1-4,.,TRBD1,CSVEGGGAGEKLFF,TGCAGCGTTGAAGGAGGGGGCGCAGGTGAAAAACTGTTTTTT
TRBV2,TRBJ2-2,.,.,CASRSQGGRAGELFF,TGTGCCAGCAGGAGCCAGGGTGGTCGGGCCGGGGAGCTGTTTTTT
TRBV7-2,TRBJ2-2,.,.,CASSLKSGGELFF,TGTGCCAGCAGCTTAAAGAGTGGCGGGGAGCTGTTTTTT
TRBV18,TRBJ2-1,few,TRBD2,CASSPSRREGLEEQFF,TGTGCCAGCTCACCATCTAGGAGGGAGGGCCTGGAAGAGCAGTTCTTC
TRBV6-5,TRBJ2-7,.,.,CASSYSTQGAYEQYF,TGTGCCAGCAGTTACTCGACTCAGGGTGCCTACGAGCAGTACTTC
TRBV7-2,TRBJ2-5,.,TRBD1,CASSIETGGQETQYF,TGTGCCAGCAGCATCGAGACAGGGGGACAAGAGACCCAGTACTTC
TRBV7-9,TRBJ2-1,.,.,CASSSSLGNGYNEQFF,TGTGCCAGCAGCTCCTCCCTGGGCAACGGCTACAATGAGCAGTTCTTC
TRBV6-5,TRBJ2-1,.,.,CASGLRRGNEQFF,TGTGCCAGCGGGCTTCGACGGGGCAATGAGCAGTTCTTC
TRBV3-1/TRBV3-2,TRBJ2-7,.,.,CASSPTAFSYEQYF,TGTGCCAGCAGCCCGACAGCTTTCTCCTACGAGCAGTACTTC
TRBV28,TRBJ2-3,.,TRBD2,CASSFAWTSSGGDTQYF,TGTGCCAGCAGTTTTGCCTGGACCTCTAGCGGGGGAGATACGCAGTATTTT
TRBV4-2,TRBJ2-5,.,TRBD2,CASSQGLAGGQETQYF,TGTGCCAGCAGCCAAGGACTAGCGGGAGGACAAGAGACCCAGTACTTC
TRBV5-1,TRBJ2-5,once,TRBD2,CASSLQDYREAGRETQYF,TGCGCCAGCAGCTTGCAGGACTATCGGGAGGCAGGGAGAGAGACCCAGTACTTC
TRBV28,TRBJ1-5,.,.,CATRGFMDQPQHF,TGTGCCACCCGGGGATTTATGGATCAGCCCCAGCATTTT
TRBV7-2,TRBJ2-3,.,TRBD1,CASSLVAGGTDTQYF,TGTGCCAGCAGCTTAGTAGCAGGGGGTACAGATACGCAGTATTTT
TRBV27,TRBJ2-2,.,TRBD1,CASSASTGTANTGELFF,TGTGCCAGCAGTGCCTCAACCGGGACAGCGAACACCGGGGAGCTGTTTTTT
TRBV30,TRBJ1-1,once,.,CAWSTRFPEAFF,TGTGCCTGGAGCACGAGGTTCCCTGAAGCTTTCTTT
TRBV6-5,TRBJ2-7,.,.,CASSYGGGEYEQYF,TGTGCCAGCAGTTACGGTGGAGGGGAATACGAGCAGTACTTC
TRBV24-1,TRBJ2-1,.,TRBD1,CATSDRQGVTYEQFF,TGTGCCACCAGTGATCGACAGGGGGTTACCTATGAGCAGTTCTTC
TRBV10-3,TRBJ2-5,.,TRBD2,CAISEILGGLAGGEWETQYF,TGTGCCATCAGTGAGATTCTAGGCGGACTAGCCGGGGGCGAGTGGGAGACCCAGTACTTC
TRBV19,TRBJ1-1,.,.,CASSIHADTEAFF,TGTGCCAGTAGTATCCATGCGGACACTGAAGCTTTCTTT
TRBV6-4,TRBJ2-2,.,TRBD1,CASSDSGDSNTGELFF,TGTGCCAGCAGTGACTCAGGGGACAGTAACACCGGGGAGCTGTTTTTT
TRBV21-1,TRBJ2-3,.,.,CASSKDKRGSTDTQYF,TGTGCCAGCAGCAAGGATAAGCGGGGCAGCACAGATACGCAGTATTTT
TRBV10-3,TRBJ1-2,.,.,CAISELTGVYGYTF,TGTGCCATCAGTGAGCTGACGGGAGTTTATGGCTACACCTTC
TRBV3-1/TRBV3-2,TRBJ1-5,.,TRBD1,CASSQGQGARQPQHF,TGTGCCAGCAGCCAAGGACAGGGGGCACGACAGCCCCAGCATTTT
TRBV6-6,TRBJ2-7,few,TRBD2,CASRGTSGSSYEQYF,TGTGCCAGCAGAGGGACTAGCGGGAGTTCCTACGAGCAGTACTTC
TRBV5-6,TRBJ1-6,.,TRBD1,CASSLEGQYNSPLHF,TGTGCCAGCAGCTTGGAGGGACAGTATAATTCACCCCTCCACTTT
TRBV7-9,TRBJ1-5,.,.,CASSLGPGKGESAPQHF,TGTGCCAGCAGCTTAGGACCCGGGAAAGGCGAATCAGCCCCCCAGCATTTT
TRBV11-2,TRBJ2-5,.,.,CASSLGQGVHQETQYF,TGTGCCAGCAGCTTAGGTCAAGGAGTCCACCAAGAGACCCAGTACTTC
TRBV9,TRBJ1-1,.,.,CASSPPPREDMNTEAFF,TGTGCCAGCAGCCCACCCCCCAGGGAAGATATGAACACTGAAGCTTTCTTT
TRBV7-3,TRBJ2-1,.,TRBD1,CASRVLQGVFEQFF,TGTGCCAGCAGGGTCCTGCAGGGGGTGTTTGAGCAGTTCTTC
TRBV28,TRBJ1-2,.,.,CASSFRTNYGYTF,TGTGCCAGCAGTTTCAGAACGAACTATGGCTACACCTTC
TRBV28,TRBJ1-5,.,TRBD1,CASSLLLRDSPKPQHF,TGTGCCAGCAGTCTCTTACTCCGGGACAGTCCTAAGCCCCAGCATTTT
TRBV7-9,TRBJ1-5,.,.,CASSLGSPAGPQHF,TGTGCCAGCAGCTTAGGTAGTCCGGCAGGACCCCAGCATTTT
TRBV6-4,TRBJ2-6,many,TRBD1,CASSETGDSGANVLTF,TGTGCCAGCAGTGAGACAGGGGACTCTGGGGCCAACGTCCTGACTTTC
TRBV6-2/TRBV6-3,TRBJ2-5,.,TRBD1,CASSAAGTGEETQYF,TGTGCCAGCAGTGCTGCCGGGACAGGTGAAGAGACCCAGTACTTC
TRBV6-4,TRBJ1-5,.,TRBD1,CASSLQGGSNQPQHF,TGTGCCAGCAGTCTCCAGGGGGGTAGCAATCAGCCCCAGCATTTT
TRBV20-1,TRBJ2-5,.,.,CSAREFGGEYF,TGCAGTGCTAGAGAGTTCGGGGGAGAGTACTTC
TRBV4-2,TRBJ2-2,.,TRBD2,CASSQGPSGRADTGELFF,TGTGCCAGCAGCCAAGGTCCTAGCGGGAGGGCCGACACCGGGGAGCTGTTTTTT
TRBV2,TRBJ2-5,.,.,CASSETGSGTQYF,TGTGCCAGCAGTGAAACAGGGAGTGGGACCCAGTACTTC
TRBV18,TRBJ2-2,.,.,CASSPSTLAAGELFF,TGTGCCAGCTCACCGAGTACCTTGGCGGCCGGGGAGCTGTTTTTT
TRBV10-3,TRBJ2-7,.,.,CAISESGVVQYF,TGTGCCATCAGTGAGTCCGGGGTCGTGCAGTACTTC
TRBV19,TRBJ1-1,.,TRBD1,CASSQPQGASEAFF,TGTGCCAGTAGTCAACCTCAGGGGGCTAGTGAAGCTTTCTTT
TRBV24-1,TRBJ2-1,.,.,CATSDLGLRQDEQFF,TGTGCCACCAGTGATTTGGGGCTACGTCAGGATGAGCAGTTCTTC